This TCR beta chain is drawn from a study of blood T cell repertoires in COVID-19. Study summary: The United States, Italy and Spain supplied acute and convalescent COVID-19 samples.

The V gene's germline CDR1 is SQVTM and CDR2 ANQGSEA. V lost 7 bases, J lost 3 bases, and 8 bases stayed unmatched. The CDR3 extends over 14 amino acids. TCRdb's copy holds only in-frame clones and misses some; the assay was immunoSEQ multiplex PCR. Of under 90,000 clones in the sample, about 80% were seen once. The V and J genes are TRBV29-1 and TRBJ1-1; 10 bases fit TRBD1. The sample taken for sequencing was peripheral blood. The TCR originated in a human donor in a cohort sampled during active COVID-19. As DNA, the CDR3 is TGCAGCGGGGTCCGGGACAGGGGTGACACTGAAGCTTTCTTT. Its protein is CSGVRDRGDTEAFF.